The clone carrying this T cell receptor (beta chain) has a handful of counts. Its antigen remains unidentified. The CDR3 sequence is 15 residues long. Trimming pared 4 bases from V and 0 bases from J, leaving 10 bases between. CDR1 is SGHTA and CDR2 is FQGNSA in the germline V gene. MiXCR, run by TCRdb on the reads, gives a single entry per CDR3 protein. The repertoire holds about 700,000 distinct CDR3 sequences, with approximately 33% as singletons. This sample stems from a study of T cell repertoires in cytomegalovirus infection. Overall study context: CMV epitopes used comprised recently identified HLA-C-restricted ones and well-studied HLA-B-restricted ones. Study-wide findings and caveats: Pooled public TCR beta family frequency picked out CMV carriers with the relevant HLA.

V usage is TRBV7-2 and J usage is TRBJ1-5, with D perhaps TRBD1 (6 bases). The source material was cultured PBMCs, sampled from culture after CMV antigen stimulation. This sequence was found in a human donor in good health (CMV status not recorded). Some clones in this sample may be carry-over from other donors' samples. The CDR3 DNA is TGTGCCAGCAGCTCGGACAGTCGTAGCAATCAGCCCCAGCATTTT. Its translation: CASSSDSRSNQPQHF.